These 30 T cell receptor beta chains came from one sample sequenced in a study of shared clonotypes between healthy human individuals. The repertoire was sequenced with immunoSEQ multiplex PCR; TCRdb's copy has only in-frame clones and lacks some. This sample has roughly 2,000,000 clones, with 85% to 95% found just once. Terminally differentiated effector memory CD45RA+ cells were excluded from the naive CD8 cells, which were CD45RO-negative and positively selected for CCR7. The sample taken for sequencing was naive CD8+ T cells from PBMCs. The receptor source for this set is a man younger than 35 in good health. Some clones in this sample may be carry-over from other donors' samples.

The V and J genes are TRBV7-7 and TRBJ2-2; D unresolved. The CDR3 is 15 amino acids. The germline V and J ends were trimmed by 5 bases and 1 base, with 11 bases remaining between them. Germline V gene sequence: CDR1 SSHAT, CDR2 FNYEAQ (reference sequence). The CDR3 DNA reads TGTGCCAGCAGCCCCAAGTTAGGGAACACCGGGGAGCTGTTTTTT. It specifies CASSPKLGNTGELFF.

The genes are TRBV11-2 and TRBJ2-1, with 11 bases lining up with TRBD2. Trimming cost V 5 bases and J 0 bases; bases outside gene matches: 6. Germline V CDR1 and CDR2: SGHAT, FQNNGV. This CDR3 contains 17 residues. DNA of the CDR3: TGTGCCAGCAGCGCCCTAGGGACTAGCGGCTCCTACAATGAGCAGTTCTTC. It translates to CASSALGTSGSYNEQFF.

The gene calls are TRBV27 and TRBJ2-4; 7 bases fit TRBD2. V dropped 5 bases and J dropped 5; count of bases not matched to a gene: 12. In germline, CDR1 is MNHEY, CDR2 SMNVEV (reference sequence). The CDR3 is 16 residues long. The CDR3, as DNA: TGTGCCAGCAGTCCATCGGCGGGAGAGTATGAAAACATTCAGTACTTC. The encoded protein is CASSPSAGEYENIQYF.

CDR3 loop: CASSEGYGELFF. In DNA, the CDR3 is TGTGCCAGCAGTGAAGGCTACGGGGAGCTGTTTTTT. V is TRBV6-1 and J is TRBJ2-2; unclear D gene. Per germline, CDR1 MNHNS and CDR2 SASEGT. V shed 1 base and J shed 7 bases, with 4 bases lying between them. The CDR3 has 12 amino acids.

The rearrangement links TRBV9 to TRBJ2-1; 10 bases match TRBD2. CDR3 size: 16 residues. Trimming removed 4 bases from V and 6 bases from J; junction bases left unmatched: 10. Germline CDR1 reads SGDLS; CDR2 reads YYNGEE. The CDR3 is CASSYSLAGDSNEQFF. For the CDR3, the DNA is TGTGCCAGCAGCTATAGTCTAGCGGGAGACTCCAATGAGCAGTTCTTC.

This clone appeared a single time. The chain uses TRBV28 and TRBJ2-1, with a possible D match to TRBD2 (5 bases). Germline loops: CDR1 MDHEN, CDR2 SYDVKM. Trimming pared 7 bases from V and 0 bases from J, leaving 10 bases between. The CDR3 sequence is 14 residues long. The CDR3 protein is CASNSGFSYNEQFF. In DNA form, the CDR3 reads TGTGCCAGCAACTCGGGATTCTCCTACAATGAGCAGTTCTTC.

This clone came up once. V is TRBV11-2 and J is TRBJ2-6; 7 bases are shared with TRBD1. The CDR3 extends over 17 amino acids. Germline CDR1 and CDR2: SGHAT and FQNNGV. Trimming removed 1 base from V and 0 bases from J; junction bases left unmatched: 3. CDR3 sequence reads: CASSLGTGSSGANVLTF. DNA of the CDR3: TGTGCCAGCAGCTTAGGGACAGGTAGCTCTGGGGCCAACGTCCTGACTTTC.

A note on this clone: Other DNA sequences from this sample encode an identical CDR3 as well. The CDR3 DNA reads TGTGCCAGCAGCGTAGGACTAGCGGAAAGCACAGATACGCAGTATTTT. Translating gives CASSVGLAESTDTQYF. The chain couples TRBV9 to TRBJ2-3, with 9 bases matching TRBD2. The CDR3 is 16 residues long. Losses at the gene ends were 0 bases for V and 0 bases for J; bases not matched to a gene: 2. The V gene's germline CDR1 is SGDLS and CDR2 YYNGEE. The whole variable domain, filled in from reference TRBV9 and TRBJ2-3, reads DSGVTQTPKHLITATGQRVTLRCSPRSGDLSVYWYQQSLDQGLQFLIQYYNGEERAKGNILERFSAQQFPDLHSELNLSSLELGDSALYFCASSVGLAESTDTQYFGPGTRLTVL.

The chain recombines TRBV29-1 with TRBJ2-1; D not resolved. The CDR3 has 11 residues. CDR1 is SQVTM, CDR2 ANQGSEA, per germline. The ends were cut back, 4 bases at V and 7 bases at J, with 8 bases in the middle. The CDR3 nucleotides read TGCAGCGTTGTGTCGGCTAATGAGCAGTTCTTC. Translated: CSVVSANEQFF.

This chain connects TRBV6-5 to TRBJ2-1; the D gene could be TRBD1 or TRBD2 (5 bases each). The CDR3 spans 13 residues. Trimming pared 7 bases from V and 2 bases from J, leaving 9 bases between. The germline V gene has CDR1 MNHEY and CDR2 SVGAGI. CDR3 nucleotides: TGTGCCAGCACTAGGGGACCCTACAATGAGCAGTTCTTC. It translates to CASTRGPYNEQFF.

CDR3 in DNA: TGTGCCATCAGCCCCTACAGGGGGGATGGCTACACCTTC. It yields the protein CAISPYRGDGYTF. The rearrangement links TRBV10-3 to TRBJ1-2, with TRBD1 matching 8 bases. The V gene end was trimmed by 6 bases and the J gene end by 6 bases; junction bases not matched to a gene: 6. The CDR3 length is 13 residues. Germline loops: CDR1 ENHRY, CDR2 SYGVKD.

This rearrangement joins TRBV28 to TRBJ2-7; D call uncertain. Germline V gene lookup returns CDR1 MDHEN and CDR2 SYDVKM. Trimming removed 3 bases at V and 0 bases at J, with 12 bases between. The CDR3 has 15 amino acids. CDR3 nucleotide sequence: TGTGCCAGCAGTTTTAGGCTATCAAGCTCCTACGAGCAGTACTTC. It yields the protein CASSFRLSSSYEQYF.

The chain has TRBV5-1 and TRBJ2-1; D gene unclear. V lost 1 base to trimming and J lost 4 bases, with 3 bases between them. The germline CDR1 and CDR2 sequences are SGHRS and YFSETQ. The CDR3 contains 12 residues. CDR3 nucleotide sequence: TGCGCCAGCAGCTTGTTGTACAATGAGCAGTTCTTC. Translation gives CASSLLYNEQFF.

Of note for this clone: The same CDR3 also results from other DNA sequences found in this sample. CDR3 sequence: CASSLGARTYEQYF. In DNA, the CDR3 is TGTGCCAGCAGCTTAGGAGCACGGACCTACGAGCAGTACTTC. The rearrangement joins TRBV7-9 to TRBJ2-7; D not resolved. V lost 1 base and J lost 2, with 9 bases in between. CDR1 and CDR2 from the germline V gene are SEHNR and FQNEAQ (reference sequence). This CDR3 is built from 14 residues.

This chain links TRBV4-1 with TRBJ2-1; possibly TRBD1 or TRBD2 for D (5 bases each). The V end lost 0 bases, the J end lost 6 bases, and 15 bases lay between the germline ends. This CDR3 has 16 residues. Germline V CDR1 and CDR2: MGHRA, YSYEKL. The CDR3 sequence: CASSQEGTGLGNEQFF. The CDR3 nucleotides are TGCGCCAGCAGCCAAGAGGGGACCGGTCTTGGCAATGAGCAGTTCTTC.

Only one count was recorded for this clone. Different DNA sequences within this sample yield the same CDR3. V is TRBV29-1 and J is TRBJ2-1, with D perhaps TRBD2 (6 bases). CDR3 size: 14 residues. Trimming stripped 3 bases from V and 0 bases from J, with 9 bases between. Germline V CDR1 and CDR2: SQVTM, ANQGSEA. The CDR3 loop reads CSVDGGSSYNEQFF. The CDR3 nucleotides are TGCAGCGTTGATGGGGGGAGCTCCTACAATGAGCAGTTCTTC.

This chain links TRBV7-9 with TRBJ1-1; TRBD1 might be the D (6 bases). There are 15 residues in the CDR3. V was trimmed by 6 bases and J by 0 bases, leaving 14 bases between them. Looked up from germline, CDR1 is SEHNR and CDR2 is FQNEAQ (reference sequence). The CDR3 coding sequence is TGTGCCAGCAGGAGAGCACAGGGACTGAACACTGAAGCTTTCTTT. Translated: CASRRAQGLNTEAFF.

CDR3 sequence reads: CASSLGDRVRLAYEQYF. The CDR3 DNA reads as TGTGCCAGCAGCTTGGGCGACAGGGTTCGTCTGGCCTACGAGCAGTACTTC. The chain couples TRBV11-2 to TRBJ2-7; TRBD1 matches 7 bases. The CDR3 sequence is 17 residues long. Germline V gene lookup returns CDR1 SGHAT and CDR2 FQNNGV. Trimming removed 3 bases from V and 2 bases from J; junction bases left unmatched: 13.

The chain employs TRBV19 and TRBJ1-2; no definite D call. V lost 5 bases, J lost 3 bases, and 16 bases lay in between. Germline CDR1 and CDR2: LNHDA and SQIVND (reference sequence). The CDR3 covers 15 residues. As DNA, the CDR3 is TGTGCCAGTAGTGTGCGTCGCGGGCTAGACTATGGCTACACCTTC. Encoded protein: CASSVRRGLDYGYTF.

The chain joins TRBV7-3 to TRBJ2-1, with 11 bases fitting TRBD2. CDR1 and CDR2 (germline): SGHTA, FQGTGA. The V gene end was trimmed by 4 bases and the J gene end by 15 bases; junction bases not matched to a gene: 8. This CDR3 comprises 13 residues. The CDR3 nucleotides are TGTGCCAGCAGCTCTCGGACTAGCGGGTCTCCGTTCTTC. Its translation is CASSSRTSGSPFF. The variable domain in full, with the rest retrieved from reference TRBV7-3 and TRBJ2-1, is GAGVSQTPSNKVTEKGKYVELRCDPISGHTALYWYRQSLGQGPEFLIYFQGTGAADDSGLPNDRFFAVRPEGSVSTLKIQRTERGDSAVYLCASSSRTSGSPFFGPGTRLTVL.

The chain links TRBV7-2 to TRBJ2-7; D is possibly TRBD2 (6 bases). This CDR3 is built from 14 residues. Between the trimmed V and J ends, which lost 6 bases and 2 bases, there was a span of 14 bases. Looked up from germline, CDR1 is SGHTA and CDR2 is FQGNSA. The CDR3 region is CASSRRLVPYEQYF. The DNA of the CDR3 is TGTGCCAGCAGTCGTAGACTAGTACCCTACGAGCAGTACTTC.

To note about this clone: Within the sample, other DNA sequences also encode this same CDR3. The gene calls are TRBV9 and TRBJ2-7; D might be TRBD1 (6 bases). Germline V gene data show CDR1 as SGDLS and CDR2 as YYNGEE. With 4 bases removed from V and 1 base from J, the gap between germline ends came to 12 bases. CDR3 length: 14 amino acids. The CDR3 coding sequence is TGTGCCAGCAGCCCTCGGGACACATCCTACGAGCAGTACTTC. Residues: CASSPRDTSYEQYF.

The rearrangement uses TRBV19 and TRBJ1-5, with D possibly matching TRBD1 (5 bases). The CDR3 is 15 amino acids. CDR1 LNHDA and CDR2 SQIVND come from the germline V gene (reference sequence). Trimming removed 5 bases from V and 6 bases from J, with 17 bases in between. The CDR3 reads CASSVTEGLGQPQHF. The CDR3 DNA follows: TGTGCCAGTAGTGTGACAGAAGGGCTGGGTCAGCCCCAGCATTTT.

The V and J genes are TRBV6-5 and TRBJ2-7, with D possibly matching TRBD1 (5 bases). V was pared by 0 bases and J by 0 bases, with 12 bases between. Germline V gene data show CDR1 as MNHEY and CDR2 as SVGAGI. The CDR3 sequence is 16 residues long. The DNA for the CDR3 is TGTGCCAGCAGTTACTCGATGGGGCCTGGCTCCTACGAGCAGTACTTC. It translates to CASSYSMGPGSYEQYF.

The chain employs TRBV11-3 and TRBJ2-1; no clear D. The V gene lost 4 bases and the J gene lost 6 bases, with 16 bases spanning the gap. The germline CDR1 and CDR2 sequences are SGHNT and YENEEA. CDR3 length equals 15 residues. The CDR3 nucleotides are TGTGCCAGCAGCTCTAGGACCCACGACGGCAATGAGCAGTTCTTC. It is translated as CASSSRTHDGNEQFF.

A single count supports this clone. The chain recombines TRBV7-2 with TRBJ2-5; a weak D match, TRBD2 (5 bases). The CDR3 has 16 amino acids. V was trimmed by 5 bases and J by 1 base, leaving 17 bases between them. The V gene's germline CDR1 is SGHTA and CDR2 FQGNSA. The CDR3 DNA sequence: TGTGCCAGCAGCCCTTTCCCGCTTCGGGGCCAAGAGACCCAGTACTTC. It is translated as CASSPFPLRGQETQYF.

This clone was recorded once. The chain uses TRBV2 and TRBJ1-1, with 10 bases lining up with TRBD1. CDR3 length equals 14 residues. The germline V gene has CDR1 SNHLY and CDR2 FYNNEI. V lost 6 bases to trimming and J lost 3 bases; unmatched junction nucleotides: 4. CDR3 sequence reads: CASSTGQGYTEAFF. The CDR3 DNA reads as TGTGCCAGCAGCACGGGACAGGGGTACACTGAAGCTTTCTTT.

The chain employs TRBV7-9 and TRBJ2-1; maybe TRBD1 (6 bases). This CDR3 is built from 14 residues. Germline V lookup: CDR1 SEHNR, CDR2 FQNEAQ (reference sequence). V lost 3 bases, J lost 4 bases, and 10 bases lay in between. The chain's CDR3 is CASSFPDSYNEQFF. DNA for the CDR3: TGTGCCAGCAGCTTCCCGGACAGTTACAATGAGCAGTTCTTC.

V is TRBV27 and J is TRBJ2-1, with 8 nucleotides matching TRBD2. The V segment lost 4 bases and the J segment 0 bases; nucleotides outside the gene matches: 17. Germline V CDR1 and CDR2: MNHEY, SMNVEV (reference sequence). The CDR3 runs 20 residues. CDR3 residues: CASSCPGLEGVGFSYNEQFF. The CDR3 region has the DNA TGTGCCAGCAGTTGTCCGGGACTAGAGGGCGTGGGTTTCTCCTACAATGAGCAGTTCTTC.

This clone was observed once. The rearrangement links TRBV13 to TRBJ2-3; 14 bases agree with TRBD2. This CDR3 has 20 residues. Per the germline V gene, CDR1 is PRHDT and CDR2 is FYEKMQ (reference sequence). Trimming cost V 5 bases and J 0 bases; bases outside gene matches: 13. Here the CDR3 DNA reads TGTGCCAGCAGCGTACAGGGGACTAGCGGGGGCCCCTATAGCACAGATACGCAGTATTTT. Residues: CASSVQGTSGGPYSTDTQYF.